The 3 T cell receptor beta chains given below trace back to one sample, sequenced in a study of T cell clonality in common variable immunodeficiency (dated by TCRdb to the mid-2010s). The library was built by means of the immunoSEQ multiplex PCR assay. TCRdb provides this immuneACCESS table in a form limited to in-frame rearrangements. Some clones are lacking; in checked studies, under half of them reflect an unresolved V gene, and why the rest are absent is not known. The table records under 45,000 clones for this sample, and not one of them appears only once. The ten most abundant clones make up over 1.1% of the sample. Sequencing was performed on peripheral blood mononuclear cells. These receptors all come from a person aged 18 to 69 in good health.

This clone was counted many times. CDR3 amino acids: CSASLQGGYEQYF. CDR3 DNA (partial): TGCAGTGCTAGTCTGCAGGGGGGCTACGAG. The rearrangement links TRBV20-1 to TRBJ2-7; D may be TRBD1 (7 bases). The CDR3 extends 3 residues past the end of the read, so its final part is completed from the germline J gene. The CDR3 spans 13 residues. V was trimmed by 3 bases and J by 3 bases, leaving 12 bases between them. Germline V gene data show CDR1 as DFQATT and CDR2 as SNEGSKA (reference sequence).

This clone was observed at least ten times. The read finishes 3 residues shy of the CDR3 end, and the germline J gene is used to complete it. The J gene is TRBJ1-1, the V gene TRBV30; D may be TRBD1 (5 bases). This CDR3 spans 13 amino acids. Trimming cost V 0 bases and J 4 bases, with 9 bases left between them. CDR1 is GTSNPN, CDR2 SVGIG, per germline (reference sequence). The CDR3 spells CAWSVGRGTEAFF. The part of the CDR3 DNA that was read is TGTGCCTGGAGTGTGGGAAGGGGCACTGAA.

Details on this clone: The CDR3 end is not reached by the read, which stops 3 residues before it; the germline J gene fills it in. The chain carries TRBV19 and TRBJ1-2; 8 positions agree with TRBD1. The ends lost 10 bases at V and 2 bases at J; junction bases unmatched: 6. Germline V gives CDR1 LNHDA, CDR2 SQIVND (reference sequence). The CDR3 has 13 amino acids. CDR3: CATRDRMNYGYTF. The CDR3 bases that were read are TGTGCCACCAGGGACAGGATGAACTATGGC.